Each of the 30 T cell receptor beta chains below was sequenced from the same sample in a study of shared clonotypes between healthy human individuals. In the naive CD8 group, cells lacked CD45RO and were positively selected for CCR7, so terminally differentiated effector memory CD45RA+ cells were left out. The assay was immunoSEQ multiplex PCR, and TCRdb's table has in-frame clones only and misses some. The sample has about 750,000 clones; approximately 92% are singletons. The material sequenced was naive CD8+ T cells sorted from blood. The receptor set was obtained from a man under 40 in good health.

The chain carries TRBV18 and TRBJ2-1; 7 nucleotides align to TRBD1. With V trimmed by 1 base and J by 12 bases, 3 bases remained unmatched. CDR1 and CDR2 from the germline V gene are KGHSH and LQKENI. The CDR3 runs 12 residues. DNA for the CDR3: TGTGCCAGCTCACCACTCGCAGGGGGGCAGTTCTTC. Its protein is CASSPLAGGQFF.

V gene TRBV11-3 combines with J gene TRBJ2-7; possible D gene TRBD1, 6 bases. Trimming removed 4 bases from V and 0 bases from J, with 13 bases in between. The CDR3 extends over 15 amino acids. CDR1 is SGHNT and CDR2 is YENEEA in the germline V gene. The CDR3 bases are TGTGCCAGCAGCTCCGGACAGTCAAGCTCCTACGAGCAGTACTTC. Translation gives CASSSGQSSSYEQYF.

This clone was recorded once. The genes are TRBV27 and TRBJ2-2; 12 nucleotides align to TRBD2. The CDR3 is made up of 15 amino acids. J was trimmed by 6 bases and V by 5 bases; bases with no gene match: 4. Germline CDR1 and CDR2: MNHEY and SMNVEV (reference sequence). The CDR3 reads CASSRTSGTPGELFF. In nucleotides, the CDR3 is TGTGCCAGCAGTCGGACTAGCGGGACTCCCGGGGAGCTGTTTTTT.

The V gene is TRBV4-1, the J gene TRBJ2-1; D remains ambiguous. Looked up from germline, CDR1 is MGHRA and CDR2 is YSYEKL. The CDR3 loop spans 14 amino acids. V gave up 7 bases and J gave up 6 bases, with 16 bases separating them. The CDR3 reads CASTPTDGFNEQFF. CDR3 DNA: TGCGCCAGCACACCAACCGATGGGTTCAATGAGCAGTTCTTC.

V gene TRBV4-1 combines with J gene TRBJ2-1, with 9 bases aligning to TRBD2. Germline lookup yields CDR1 MGHRA and CDR2 YSYEKL. The J segment lost 2 bases and the V segment lost 3 bases, leaving 2 bases of the junction unmatched. The length of the CDR3 is 15 residues. CDR3 amino acids: CASSQTSGAYNEQFF. Here the CDR3 DNA reads TGCGCCAGCAGCCAGACTAGCGGAGCCTACAATGAGCAGTTCTTC.

The V call is TRBV6-5, the J call TRBJ2-1; 9 bases align to TRBD2. The CDR3 covers 14 residues. V dropped 2 bases and J dropped 7; count of bases not matched to a gene: 3. Germline assignment: CDR1 MNHEY and CDR2 SVGAGI. This CDR3 reads CASSYHSGSNEQFF. In nucleotides, the CDR3 is TGTGCCAGCAGTTACCATAGCGGGAGTAATGAGCAGTTCTTC.

DNA for the CDR3: TGTGCCAGCAGAACGGTCCAGGGGCTGTCCTACGAGCAGTACTTC. This codes for CASRTVQGLSYEQYF. The rearrangement uses TRBV28 and TRBJ2-7, with D possibly TRBD1 on 6 matching bases. Trimming removed 6 bases from V and 1 base from J, with 16 bases in between. Germline V lookup: CDR1 MDHEN, CDR2 SYDVKM. This CDR3 has 15 amino acids.

The gene calls are TRBV27 and TRBJ2-7, with a possible D match to TRBD2 (6 bases). This CDR3 region has 15 residues. Trimming took 6 bases from V and 5 from J, leaving 20 bases between them. CDR1 and CDR2 (germline): MNHEY, SMNVEV (reference sequence). This CDR3 reads CASRQLVGGEDEQYF. As DNA, the CDR3 is TGTGCCAGCAGACAACTGGTGGGGGGTGAGGACGAGCAGTACTTC.

This clone has only a few counts. This chain joins TRBV19 and TRBJ1-2; D not certain. Per the germline V gene, CDR1 is LNHDA and CDR2 is SQIVND (reference sequence). The CDR3 covers 16 residues. Trimming cost V 5 bases and J 4 bases, with 20 bases left between them. The DNA of the CDR3 is TGTGCCAGTAGTGCGCAGACATCTGTCCCCCTCTATGGCTACACCTTC. Translation: CASSAQTSVPLYGYTF.

This rearrangement joins TRBV27 to TRBJ2-1, with a weak D call TRBD2 (5 bases). The CDR3 contains 19 residues. From germline, CDR1 is MNHEY and CDR2 SMNVEV (reference sequence). Trimming removed 3 bases at V and 0 bases at J, with 21 bases between. The CDR3 DNA sequence: TGTGCCAGCAGTTTTCACGGGATAAGCGAGAAAGGCTCCTACAATGAGCAGTTCTTC. It encodes CASSFHGISEKGSYNEQFF.

The chain employs TRBV11-2 and TRBJ2-1, with TRBD2 matching 10 bases. The germline gives CDR1 SGHAT, CDR2 FQNNGV. The CDR3 loop spans 16 amino acids. V shed 3 bases, J shed 4 bases, and the junction held 6 bases outside the gene matches. The CDR3 sequence is CASSFRLAGTYNEQFF. In nucleotides, the CDR3 is TGTGCCAGCAGCTTCCGACTAGCGGGTACGTACAATGAGCAGTTCTTC.

The rearrangement links TRBV15 to TRBJ2-3, with D tentatively TRBD2 (6 bases). V lost 0 bases, J lost 5 bases, and 21 bases lay in between. Per germline, CDR1 LNHNV and CDR2 YYDKDF (reference sequence). This CDR3 is 18 amino acids long. CDR3 loop: CATSRDRSGGVGRDTQYF. CDR3 bases: TGTGCCACCAGCAGAGATCGCTCGGGCGGGGTTGGAAGAGATACGCAGTATTTT.

The chain is built from TRBV7-3 and TRBJ2-1; D is unresolved. Germline V gene lookup returns CDR1 SGHTA and CDR2 FQGTGA. The CDR3 sequence is 14 residues long. The ends were cut back, 5 bases at V and 5 bases at J, with 13 bases in the middle. In DNA, the CDR3 is TGTGCCAGCAGCCTTCTCCCAACCAACAATGAGCAGTTCTTC. As protein: CASSLLPTNNEQFF.

V gene TRBV7-6 combines with J gene TRBJ2-1, with D possibly being TRBD2 (7 bases). The V gene's germline CDR1 is SGHVS and CDR2 FNYEAQ. Trimming took 3 bases from V and 2 from J, leaving 14 bases between them. The CDR3 consists of 16 residues. The DNA of the CDR3 is TGTGCCAGCAGCTTGAGTGGGAGGGGGACCTACAATGAGCAGTTCTTC. Its translation: CASSLSGRGTYNEQFF.

The sample holds many counts of this clone. This chain links TRBV6-5 with TRBJ1-3; D ambiguous. The V gene lost 8 bases and the J gene lost 2 bases, with 4 bases spanning the gap. The CDR3 totals 11 residues. The germline V gene has CDR1 MNHEY and CDR2 SVGAGI. Written as DNA, the CDR3 is TGTGCCAGCGTTACTGGAAACACCATATATTTT. Protein: CASVTGNTIYF.

The V and J genes are TRBV13 and TRBJ2-7, with D possibly TRBD1 on 6 matching bases. The V end lost 7 bases, the J end lost 9 bases, and 19 bases lay between the germline ends. CDR1 is PRHDT, CDR2 FYEKMQ, per germline (reference sequence). The CDR3 has 13 amino acids. CDR3 DNA: TGTGCCAGCACCTCGGACAGTTCCCTCCCGCAGTACTTC. Translating gives CASTSDSSLPQYF.

V usage is TRBV19 and J usage is TRBJ2-1, with a weak D call TRBD2 (6 bases). The CDR3 contains 16 residues. CDR1 and CDR2 from the germline V gene are LNHDA and SQIVND (reference sequence). The V gene lost 5 bases and the J gene lost 7 bases, with 21 bases spanning the gap. DNA for the CDR3: TGTGCCAGTAGTCCCAGGCGGGACGATCACTGGAATGAGCAGTTCTTC. It is translated as CASSPRRDDHWNEQFF.

This clone was seen just once. An end of the junction does not agree with germline; a read error may underlie this. V and J are TRBV28 and TRBJ1-5; D is undetermined. Germline CDR1 and CDR2: MDHEN and SYDVKM. CDR3 size: 14 residues. The CDR3: CAHSIMSVKQPQHF. The DNA of the CDR3 is TGCGCCCATTCTATTATGTCGGTGAAACAGCCCCAGCATTTT.

This chain uses TRBV27 with TRBJ1-2; the D is unclear. With 2 bases removed from V and 7 bases from J, the gap between germline ends came to 11 bases. The CDR3 is made up of 13 amino acids. Germline-derived CDR1 and CDR2 are MNHEY and SMNVEV (reference sequence). CDR3 amino acids: CASSLSRVGGYTF. The CDR3 bases are TGTGCCAGCAGTTTAAGTAGGGTGGGTGGCTACACCTTC.

The chain combines TRBV11-2 with TRBJ2-1; perhaps TRBD2 as D (6 bases). Germline CDR1 and CDR2: SGHAT and FQNNGV. Trimming pared 4 bases from V and 9 bases from J, leaving 19 bases between. This CDR3 is built from 15 residues. The CDR3 bases are TGTGCCAGCAGCTCGGGGGTGGTTTTCTCAGGTGAGCAGTTCTTC. It encodes CASSSGVVFSGEQFF.

The chain combines TRBV29-1 with TRBJ1-4, with D hard to call. CDR1 is SQVTM, CDR2 ANQGSEA, per germline. Trimming removed 1 base from V and 2 bases from J, with 8 bases in between. The CDR3 loop spans 14 amino acids. Here the CDR3 DNA reads TGCAGCGTTGAAGTGGGGTGGACTAATGAAAAACTGTTTTTT. Translating it yields CSVEVGWTNEKLFF.

The chain joins TRBV9 to TRBJ2-3; D remains unclear. V shed 0 bases and J shed 3 bases, with 11 bases lying between them. The germline V gene encodes CDR1 SGDLS and CDR2 YYNGEE. This CDR3 comprises 15 residues. For the CDR3, the DNA is TGTGCCAGCAGCGTAGAGGTGTTAGGGACAGATACGCAGTATTTT. Protein sequence: CASSVEVLGTDTQYF. The full variable domain, with the rest looked up from reference TRBV9 and TRBJ2-3, is DSGVTQTPKHLITATGQRVTLRCSPRSGDLSVYWYQQSLDQGLQFLIQYYNGEERAKGNILERFSAQQFPDLHSELNLSSLELGDSALYFCASSVEVLGTDTQYFGPGTRLTVL.

This chain connects TRBV9 to TRBJ1-1; TRBD1 agrees at 12 bases. The CDR3 totals 16 residues. Trimming at V came to 0 bases and at J to 1 base, leaving 1 base not matched to a gene. Germline values: CDR1 SGDLS, CDR2 YYNGEE. The CDR3 bases are TGTGCCAGCAGCGTAGGGGACAGGGGGCGGAACACTGAAGCTTTCTTT. Protein: CASSVGDRGRNTEAFF.

Comments on this clone: This same CDR3 is encoded by further DNA sequences in the sample. This chain uses TRBV27 with TRBJ2-7; the D is unclear. CDR1 MNHEY and CDR2 SMNVEV come from the germline V gene (reference sequence). This CDR3 has 13 residues. The V and J ends lost 5 bases and 3 bases respectively, with 11 bases between them. The DNA of the CDR3 is TGTGCCAGCAGTCCGGGCGCCGACTACGAGCAGTACTTC. Residues: CASSPGADYEQYF.

This clone was recorded a few times. V usage is TRBV28 and J usage is TRBJ2-1, with 9 bases that match TRBD1. The CDR3 sequence is 15 residues long. Germline V gene lookup returns CDR1 MDHEN and CDR2 SYDVKM. The junction had 6 bases not matched to a gene; V was cut back by 3 bases and J by 6 bases. The CDR3 protein is CASSFAGTGFNEQFF. The CDR3 DNA reads as TGTGCCAGCAGTTTTGCCGGGACAGGGTTCAATGAGCAGTTCTTC.

The chain employs TRBV5-1 and TRBJ2-3, with TRBD2 as a possible D gene (5 bases). The CDR3 spans 17 residues. Trimming cost V 5 bases and J 2 bases, with 21 bases left between them. Looked up from germline, CDR1 is SGHRS and CDR2 is YFSETQ. CDR3 protein: CASRYSQVAPNTDTQYF. The CDR3 nucleotides read TGCGCCAGCAGATACTCGCAGGTAGCGCCTAACACAGATACGCAGTATTTT.

The V call is TRBV14, the J call TRBJ2-1; D unresolved. CDR3 size: 12 residues. Trimming shortened V by 4 bases and J by 7 bases, and 8 bases separated the two germline ends. In germline, CDR1 is SGHDN, CDR2 FVKESK. CDR3 protein: CASSPTGNEQFF. The CDR3 coding sequence is TGTGCCAGCAGCCCCACTGGTAATGAGCAGTTCTTC. The entire variable domain, with the rest obtained from reference TRBV14 and TRBJ2-1, is as follows: EAGVTQFPSHSVIEKGQTVTLRCDPISGHDNLYWYRRVMGKEIKFLLHFVKESKQDESGMPNNRFLAERTGGTYSTLKVQPAELEDSGVYFCASSPTGNEQFFGPGTRLTVL.

The chain uses TRBV5-6 and TRBJ2-7, with D possibly being TRBD2 (6 bases). Germline V lookup: CDR1 SGHDT, CDR2 YYEEEE. The CDR3 is 14 amino acids. Trimming pared 4 bases from V and 4 bases from J, leaving 15 bases between. CDR3 region: CASSQATGLYEQYF. In DNA form, the CDR3 reads TGTGCCAGCAGCCAGGCGACGGGACTTTACGAGCAGTACTTC.

The rearrangement uses TRBV19 and TRBJ2-7; no definite D call. Germline CDR1 LNHDA, CDR2 SQIVND (reference sequence). The ends were cut back, 6 bases at V and 2 bases at J, with 11 bases in the middle. This CDR3 is built from 13 residues. The DNA of the CDR3 is TGTGCCAGTAGCCCGACTTCGACCTACGAGCAGTACTTC. This sequence encodes CASSPTSTYEQYF.

The chain carries TRBV6-5 and TRBJ2-5; D possibly uses TRBD1 or TRBD2 (5 bases each). The germline V gene encodes CDR1 MNHEY and CDR2 SVGAGI. There are 12 residues in the CDR3. Trimming took off 2 bases at V and 13 bases at J, with 14 bases between the two ends. CDR3 protein: CASSYGGGGLYF. DNA for the CDR3: TGTGCCAGCAGTTACGGTGGTGGGGGTTTGTACTTC.